The sequence of this T cell receptor (beta chain) was determined in a study of cytomegalovirus exposure and HLA in healthy donors. The study's findings and limits: A list of 164 TCR beta chains associated with cytomegalovirus was given.

CDR1 MDHEN and CDR2 SYDVKM come from the germline V gene. With 4 bases removed from V and 1 base from J, the gap between germline ends came to 11 bases. The CDR3 consists of 14 residues. This clone was counted between two and nine times. The antigen is unknown. The study ran its PCR with 60 Vbeta and 13 Jbeta primers. Repertoires were generated with immunoSEQ multiplex PCR, while TCRdb's copy carries only in-frame clones and drops some. The top ten clones hold 1.5% of a sample with about 130,000 clones, around 73% of them seen once. Input material: PBMCs. The sequence derives from a female donor in good health and CMV-seronegative. The V call is TRBV28, the J call TRBJ2-7; D is possibly TRBD2 (5 bases). CDR3 DNA: TGTGCCAGCAGTTCCCGGGGTATGTCCTACGAGCAGTACTTC. Amino acid sequence: CASSSRGMSYEQYF.